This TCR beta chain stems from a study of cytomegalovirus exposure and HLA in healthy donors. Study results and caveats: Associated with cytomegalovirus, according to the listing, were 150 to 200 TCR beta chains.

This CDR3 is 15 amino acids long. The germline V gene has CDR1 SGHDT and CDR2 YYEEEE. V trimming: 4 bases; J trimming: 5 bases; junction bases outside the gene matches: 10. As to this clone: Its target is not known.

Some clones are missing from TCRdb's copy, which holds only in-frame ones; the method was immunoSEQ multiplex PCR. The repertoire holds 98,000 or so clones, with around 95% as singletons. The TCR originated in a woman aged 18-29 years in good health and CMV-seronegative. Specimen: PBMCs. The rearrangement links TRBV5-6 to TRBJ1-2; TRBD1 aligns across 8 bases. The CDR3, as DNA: TGTGCCAGCAGCCCAAAGAACGGACAGGGATATGGCTACACCTTC. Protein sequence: CASSPKNGQGYGYTF.